This T cell receptor beta chain comes out of a study of T cell responses to AZD1222 COVID-19 vaccine. TCRdb keeps only in-frame clones here, not all; method: immunoSEQ multiplex PCR. There are roughly 93,000 clones in the sample; roughly 90% occur only once, and roughly 24% lies in the top ten. Comment on this clone: Its specificity is unknown.

Study-level results: Donors in the cohort were predominantly white British and more often female, and clonal diversity was possibly underestimated.

This sequence was found in an adult in good health. This material consisted of peripheral blood, taken on day 0 of AZD1222 vaccination.

CDR3 loop: CASSLDPGQGGYTEAFF. CDR3 DNA sequence: TGTGCCAGCAGCTTAGACCCGGGACAGGGAGGGTACACTGAAGCTTTCTTT. V gene TRBV5-5 combines with J gene TRBJ1-1, with TRBD1 identical over 9 bases. The CDR3 covers 17 residues. The germline CDR1 and CDR2 sequences are SGHKS and YYEKEE (reference sequence). V lost 2 bases, J lost 3 bases, and 11 bases stayed unmatched.